The rows below give T cell receptor beta chains drawn from one sample of a study of shared clonotypes between healthy human individuals. TCRdb's copy holds only in-frame clones and misses some; the assay was immunoSEQ multiplex PCR. The table records about 600,000 clones, around 97% of them present only once. The sequenced sample was naive CD4+ T cells sorted from blood. The receptors originated from a woman in her 30s in good health. The CDR3 runs from the conserved cysteine through the conserved F or W. D genes are given only for firm matches. Some rows have no size entry. The others give once, few or many, or a class for an expanded clone.

V gene: TRBV15; CDR3 length: 15; D gene: -; J gene: TRBJ1-2; clone size: -; CDR3 DNA: TGTGCCACCAGCACCTCCCGGGGAGGACCCTATGGCTACACCTTC; CDR3 protein: CATSTSRGGPYGYTF
V gene: TRBV7-8; CDR3 length: 14; D gene: -; J gene: TRBJ2-2; clone size: -; CDR3 DNA: TGTGCCAGCCTACGTCGTGCTGAGGACCGGGAGCTGTTTTTT; CDR3 protein: CASLRRAEDRELFF
V gene: TRBV6-1; CDR3 length: 15; D gene: -; J gene: TRBJ2-7; clone size: -; CDR3 DNA: TGTGCCAGCAGTGAGTGGGACACGCTTCCCTACGAGCAGTACTTC; CDR3 protein: CASSEWDTLPYEQYF
V gene: TRBV6-6; CDR3 length: 15; D gene: TRBD1; J gene: TRBJ2-1; clone size: -; CDR3 DNA: TGTGCCAGCAGTTACCCCGGGACAGGGAACAATGAGCAGTTCTTC; CDR3 protein: CASSYPGTGNNEQFF
V gene: TRBV10-3; CDR3 length: 15; D gene: TRBD1; J gene: TRBJ1-1; clone size: -; CDR3 DNA: TGTGCCATCACGGACAGGGCGCGCGGGGGCACTGAAGCTTTCTTT; CDR3 protein: CAITDRARGGTEAFF
V gene: TRBV7-6; CDR3 length: 16; D gene: TRBD2; J gene: TRBJ2-1; clone size: -; CDR3 DNA: TGTGCCAGCAGCTCAGTTATAGCGGGAGCAGGAAATGAGCAGTTCTTC; CDR3 protein: CASSSVIAGAGNEQFF
V gene: TRBV2; CDR3 length: 16; D gene: -; J gene: TRBJ1-4; clone size: -; CDR3 DNA: TGTGCCAGCAGTGAAGGGGCGGACAGAGAAAATGAAAAACTGTTTTTT; CDR3 protein: CASSEGADRENEKLFF
V gene: TRBV28; CDR3 length: 12; D gene: TRBD2; J gene: TRBJ2-7; clone size: -; CDR3 DNA: TGTGCCAGCAGCGGGGGGATATACGAGCAGTACTTC; CDR3 protein: CASSGGIYEQYF
V gene: TRBV28; CDR3 length: 16; D gene: -; J gene: TRBJ1-4; clone size: -; CDR3 DNA: TGTGCCAGCAGTCCGCCCCCCGGACCGAGAAGAGAAAAACTGTTTTTT; CDR3 protein: CASSPPPGPRREKLFF
V gene: TRBV7-8; CDR3 length: 15; D gene: TRBD2; J gene: TRBJ2-7; clone size: -; CDR3 DNA: TGTGCCAGCAGACGACCTAGCGGGAGCTCCTACGAGCAGTACTTC; CDR3 protein: CASRRPSGSSYEQYF
V gene: TRBV6-5; CDR3 length: 16; D gene: TRBD2; J gene: TRBJ2-1; clone size: -; CDR3 DNA: TGTGCCAGCAGTTCTCCAGCGGGAGGGTCCTACAATGAGCAGTTCTTC; CDR3 protein: CASSSPAGGSYNEQFF
V gene: TRBV28; CDR3 length: 14; D gene: TRBD1; J gene: TRBJ1-1; clone size: -; CDR3 DNA: TGTGCCAGCACCTCGGTCAGGGGGAGAACTGAAGCTTTCTTT; CDR3 protein: CASTSVRGRTEAFF
V gene: TRBV4-2; CDR3 length: 12; D gene: -; J gene: TRBJ2-7; clone size: -; CDR3 DNA: TGTGCCAGCAGCCCCGGGGACACCGAGCAGTACTTC; CDR3 protein: CASSPGDTEQYF
V gene: TRBV28; CDR3 length: 14; D gene: -; J gene: TRBJ1-2; clone size: -; CDR3 DNA: TGTGCCGGCCACACCGCGGGAGCTAACTATGGCTACACCTTC; CDR3 protein: CAGHTAGANYGYTF
V gene: TRBV28; CDR3 length: 17; D gene: TRBD2; J gene: TRBJ2-3; clone size: -; CDR3 DNA: TGTGCCAGCAGTTCGGGACTAGCGGGAGGGCCGAGGAATACGCAGTATTTT; CDR3 protein: CASSSGLAGGPRNTQYF
V gene: TRBV28; CDR3 length: 16; D gene: TRBD2; J gene: TRBJ2-2; clone size: -; CDR3 DNA: TGTGCCAGCAGTAACACTAGCGGGAGTGGGACCGGGGAGCTGTTTTTT; CDR3 protein: CASSNTSGSGTGELFF
V gene: TRBV18; CDR3 length: 16; D gene: -; J gene: TRBJ1-3; clone size: -; CDR3 DNA: TGTGCCAGCTCACCGTCACAGGGTTTGTCTGGAAACACCATATATTTT; CDR3 protein: CASSPSQGLSGNTIYF
V gene: TRBV14; CDR3 length: 13; D gene: -; J gene: TRBJ1-2; clone size: -; CDR3 DNA: TGTGCCAGCAGCCAAGCACAGAACTATGGCTACACCTTC; CDR3 protein: CASSQAQNYGYTF
V gene: TRBV30; CDR3 length: 18; D gene: TRBD1; J gene: TRBJ2-1; clone size: -; CDR3 DNA: TGTGCCTGGGATAGGGACAGGTCTTCGGACAGCTCCTACAATGAGCAGTTCTTC; CDR3 protein: CAWDRDRSSDSSYNEQFF
V gene: TRBV7-9; CDR3 length: 14; D gene: -; J gene: TRBJ1-2; clone size: -; CDR3 DNA: TGTGCCAGCAGCTCAAGCGGCCAGGGCTATGGCTACACCTTC; CDR3 protein: CASSSSGQGYGYTF
V gene: TRBV4-2; CDR3 length: 14; D gene: -; J gene: TRBJ2-7; clone size: -; CDR3 DNA: TGTGCCAGCAGCCAAGATCCCACCGACTACGAGCAGTACTTC; CDR3 protein: CASSQDPTDYEQYF
V gene: TRBV5-1; CDR3 length: 18; D gene: TRBD2; J gene: TRBJ2-1; clone size: -; CDR3 DNA: TGCGCCAGCAGCTTACTGACTAGCGGGAGGGCCTCCTACAATGAGCAGTTCTTC; CDR3 protein: CASSLLTSGRASYNEQFF
V gene: TRBV28; CDR3 length: 14; D gene: TRBD1; J gene: TRBJ2-7; clone size: -; CDR3 DNA: TGTGCCAGCACCGTCGGACAGGGGTCTGACGAGCAGTACTTC; CDR3 protein: CASTVGQGSDEQYF
V gene: TRBV28; CDR3 length: 12; D gene: -; J gene: TRBJ2-7; clone size: -; CDR3 DNA: TGTGCCAGCAGTTCTCACCCCTACGAGCAGTACTTC; CDR3 protein: CASSSHPYEQYF
V gene: TRBV9; CDR3 length: 20; D gene: TRBD2; J gene: TRBJ2-3; clone size: -; CDR3 DNA: TGTGCCAGCAGCGTAGCAGGACTAGCGGGAGCGGTTGGGGAGTCAGATACGCAGTATTTT; CDR3 protein: CASSVAGLAGAVGESDTQYF
V gene: TRBV5-4; CDR3 length: 14; D gene: -; J gene: TRBJ2-1; clone size: -; CDR3 DNA: TGTGCCAGCAGCTTGGGACCGACCCACAATGAGCAGTTCTTC; CDR3 protein: CASSLGPTHNEQFF
V gene: TRBV7-9; CDR3 length: 17; D gene: TRBD1; J gene: TRBJ2-3; clone size: -; CDR3 DNA: TGTGCCAGCAGCCAGAAGGACAGGGGATGGGGCACAGATACGCAGTATTTT; CDR3 protein: CASSQKDRGWGTDTQYF
V gene: TRBV7-2; CDR3 length: 15; D gene: -; J gene: TRBJ2-1; clone size: once; CDR3 DNA: TGTGCCAGCAGGGGGGGCGGCAACTCCTACAATGAGCAGTTCTTC; CDR3 protein: CASRGGGNSYNEQFF
V gene: TRBV27; CDR3 length: 13; D gene: -; J gene: TRBJ2-7; clone size: -; CDR3 DNA: TGTGCCAGCTGGGGCAGGGAAACCTACGAGCAGTACTTC; CDR3 protein: CASWGRETYEQYF
V gene: TRBV18; CDR3 length: 15; D gene: -; J gene: TRBJ2-7; clone size: -; CDR3 DNA: TGTGCCAGCTCACCAAGGGGGAGGGGGGCCTACGAGCAGTACTTC; CDR3 protein: CASSPRGRGAYEQYF
V gene: TRBV7-9; CDR3 length: 13; D gene: -; J gene: TRBJ2-5; clone size: -; CDR3 DNA: TGTGCCAGCAGCCAAGACACCTACCAGACCCAGTACTTC; CDR3 protein: CASSQDTYQTQYF
V gene: TRBV21-1; CDR3 length: 16; D gene: -; J gene: TRBJ2-7; clone size: once; CDR3 DNA: TGTGCCAGCAGCGGCGGGCGGGAAGGGGTCTCCTACGAGCAGTACTTC; CDR3 protein: CASSGGREGVSYEQYF
V gene: TRBV5-4; CDR3 length: 12; D gene: -; J gene: TRBJ2-7; clone size: once; CDR3 DNA: TGTGCCAGCAGCTCCTCCGGGTACGAGCAGTACTTC; CDR3 protein: CASSSSGYEQYF